This passage covers 4 T cell receptor beta chains from one sample sequenced in a study of Ad26.COV2.S vaccination and SARS-CoV-2 variants. The assay was immunoSEQ multiplex PCR, and TCRdb's table has in-frame clones only and misses some. The sample holds over 400,000 clones, about 90% seen once. The treatment was: about 20 received Ad26.COV2.S at low or high dose, single or two shots; about 5 received placebo; per-sample allocation not given. Specimens were obtained on day 63 following the first vaccine or placebo injection. The sequencing here drew on peripheral blood, taken in a trial of Ad26.COV2.S vaccine versus placebo. The receptors were gathered from a person between 18 and 59 years old who received the Ad26.COV2.S COVID-19 vaccine or a placebo.

The V and J genes are TRBV7-2 and TRBJ2-3; 7 nucleotides match TRBD1. V was clipped by 5 bases and J by 6 bases; unmatched bases: 8. The germline V gene encodes CDR1 SGHTA and CDR2 FQGNSA. There are 14 residues in the CDR3. The CDR3 region has the DNA TGTGCCAGCAGCCCAATGACAGGGTTTGATACGCAGTATTTT. Protein: CASSPMTGFDTQYF.

V and J are TRBV11-2 and TRBJ2-2; D perhaps matches TRBD1 (6 bases). There are 15 residues in the CDR3. Trimming took off 6 bases at V and 4 bases at J, with 15 bases between the two ends. Germline CDR1 reads SGHAT; CDR2 reads FQNNGV. CDR3 coding DNA: TGTGCCAGCAGTAGAGGGACACCAAGCACCGGGGAGCTGTTTTTT. It encodes CASSRGTPSTGELFF.

CDR3: CASSFPGALSTDTQYF. The CDR3 nucleotides are TGCGCCAGCAGCTTCCCTGGGGCACTCAGCACAGATACGCAGTATTTT. V usage is TRBV5-1 and J usage is TRBJ2-3, with D perhaps TRBD1 (5 bases). Germline V lookup: CDR1 SGHRS, CDR2 YFSETQ. There are 16 residues in the CDR3. Trimming removed 2 bases at V and 0 bases at J, with 13 bases between.

The chain's CDR3 is CASSLAYPTAKETQYF. The CDR3 region has the DNA TGTGCCAGCAGCTTAGCGTATCCGACAGCAAAAGAGACCCAGTACTTC. V and J are TRBV7-2 and TRBJ2-5, with D possibly being TRBD1 (5 bases). The germline gives CDR1 SGHTA, CDR2 FQGNSA. Trimming left V 0 bases short and J 3 bases short, with 14 bases between. This CDR3 has 16 amino acids.